Below are 19 T cell receptor beta chains sequenced from a single sample in a study of beta chain features in type 1 diabetes. Overall study results and limits: Type 1 diabetes patients had TCRB CDR3s that were shorter (moderately but significantly so) in all four CD4+ subsets.

For these receptors, no antigen is known. What was sequenced were expressed TCRB transcripts, since all of the isolated RNA had been reverse transcribed. TCRdb keeps only in-frame clones here, not all; method: immunoSEQ multiplex PCR. Of 600,000 to 700,000 clones listed, around 15% are singletons. Sequencing was performed on naive CD4+ T cells from blood. These receptor sequences come from a man between 18 and 29 years old with type 1 diabetes.

Comment on this clone: Other DNA sequences in the same sample also yield this CDR3. This rearrangement joins TRBV6-5 to TRBJ2-3, with D unresolved. The CDR3 consists of 14 residues. V lost 6 bases and J 0 bases, leaving 10 bases between the germline ends. Germline values: CDR1 MNHEY, CDR2 SVGAGI. The CDR3 nucleotides read TGTGCCAGCAGCCCCGGTCTGAGCACAGATACGCAGTATTTT. Translated, it gives CASSPGLSTDTQYF.

This clone occurred a few times. The CDR3 is CASSKPGETQYF. The CDR3, as DNA: TGCGCCAGCAGCAAGCCCGGGGAGACCCAGTACTTC. The V and J genes are TRBV4-1 and TRBJ2-5; D is ambiguous. Germline CDR1 MGHRA, CDR2 YSYEKL. The CDR3 has 12 residues. V lost 5 bases and J lost 5, with 9 bases in between.

V is TRBV10-3 and J is TRBJ2-6; tentative D call: TRBD1 (6 bases). The CDR3 length is 15 residues. V dropped 4 bases and J dropped 2 bases, with 9 bases sitting between them. Germline V gene lookup returns CDR1 ENHRY and CDR2 SYGVKD. The CDR3 loop reads CAISAAGAGANVLTF. CDR3 sequence (DNA): TGTGCCATCAGTGCCGCAGGGGCTGGGGCCAACGTCCTGACTTTC.

This clone has just a few counts. This chain connects TRBV19 to TRBJ2-4; D unclear. Germline CDR1 reads LNHDA; CDR2 reads SQIVND (reference sequence). CDR3 length equals 13 residues. V lost 6 bases and J 8 bases, leaving 14 bases between the germline ends. The CDR3 coding sequence is TGTGCCAGTAGCAACACCCACGCGGACATTCAGTACTTC. Protein: CASSNTHADIQYF.

V is TRBV9 and J is TRBJ2-2; perhaps TRBD1 as D (5 bases). This CDR3 comprises 15 residues. V shed 0 bases and J shed 4 bases, with 10 bases lying between them. The germline V gene encodes CDR1 SGDLS and CDR2 YYNGEE. The CDR3 reads CASSVDGHSTGELFF. The CDR3 DNA reads as TGTGCCAGCAGCGTAGATGGACATAGCACCGGGGAGCTGTTTTTT.

This chain uses TRBV14 with TRBJ1-6; D remains ambiguous. The CDR3 has 16 amino acids. With 4 bases removed from V and 9 bases from J, the gap between germline ends came to 19 bases. The V gene's germline CDR1 is SGHDN and CDR2 FVKESK. The CDR3 nucleotides read TGTGCCAGCAGCCGAGGCCCTCGGGGTGGGGTTTCACCCCTCCACTTT. Its protein is CASSRGPRGGVSPLHF. Using reference TRBV14 and TRBJ1-6 for the parts outside the CDR3, the full variable domain is EAGVTQFPSHSVIEKGQTVTLRCDPISGHDNLYWYRRVMGKEIKFLLHFVKESKQDESGMPNNRFLAERTGGTYSTLKVQPAELEDSGVYFCASSRGPRGGVSPLHFGNGTRLTVT.

The V call is TRBV4-1, the J call TRBJ1-5; possible D gene TRBD1, 6 bases. The V end lost 3 bases, the J end lost 4 bases, and 13 bases lay between the germline ends. The CDR3 is made up of 15 amino acids. The germline V gene has CDR1 MGHRA and CDR2 YSYEKL. CDR3 loop: CASSQAGGQNQPQHF. The CDR3 DNA reads as TGCGCCAGCAGCCAGGCCGGGGGACAAAATCAGCCCCAGCATTTT.

This chain joins TRBV30 and TRBJ2-5; weak D call: TRBD1 (6 bases). CDR1 is GTSNPN and CDR2 is SVGIG in the germline V gene (reference sequence). V lost 3 bases and J 0 bases, leaving 17 bases between the germline ends. The CDR3 loop spans 16 amino acids. Here the CDR3 reads CAWRIPDRLYQETQYF. The CDR3 DNA sequence: TGTGCCTGGAGAATTCCCGACAGGCTGTACCAAGAGACCCAGTACTTC.

The chain links TRBV4-1 to TRBJ1-1; a possible D gene is TRBD1 (5 bases). The ends were cut back, 1 base at V and 4 bases at J, with 13 bases in the middle. CDR3 length: 15 amino acids. Germline lookup yields CDR1 MGHRA and CDR2 YSYEKL. The CDR3 sequence is CASSQVWGRGTEAFF. The CDR3 nucleotides are TGCGCCAGCAGCCAAGTGTGGGGCCGTGGCACTGAAGCTTTCTTT.

This clone was seen only a few times. The chain employs TRBV29-1 and TRBJ1-2; D possibly corresponds to TRBD1 (6 bases). The CDR3 is made up of 10 amino acids. V shed 6 bases and J shed 8 bases, with 10 bases lying between them. Germline loops: CDR1 SQVTM, CDR2 ANQGSEA. The CDR3 sequence is CSVVDRGYTF. CDR3 nucleotides: TGCAGCGTGGTCGACAGGGGCTACACCTTC.

This clone was counted between two and nine times. The genes are TRBV13 and TRBJ2-7; 8 bases are a match to TRBD1. The CDR3 sequence is 13 residues long. The V gene end was trimmed by 3 bases and the J gene end by 7 bases; junction bases not matched to a gene: 5. CDR1 and CDR2 from the germline V gene are PRHDT and FYEKMQ (reference sequence). CDR3 protein: CASSFGQGMEQYF. DNA of the CDR3: TGTGCCAGCAGCTTCGGACAGGGAATGGAGCAGTACTTC.

This clone occurred a few times. The chain is built from TRBV7-9 and TRBJ2-5; TRBD2 matches at 11 bases. Germline trimming cut 7 bases from V and 6 bases from J; bases unmatched to any gene: 10. Germline V gives CDR1 SEHNR, CDR2 FQNEAQ (reference sequence). The CDR3 spans 15 residues. CDR3 nucleotides: TGTGCCAGCACCTCTCGTAGCGGGGGGGCCCAGACCCAGTACTTC. Protein sequence: CASTSRSGGAQTQYF.

This clone was picked up a small number of times. This rearrangement joins TRBV29-1 to TRBJ1-2; TRBD1 matches 9 bases. This CDR3 spans 14 amino acids. After removal of 3 bases from V and 8 bases from J, the junction contained 10 bases not matched to a gene. The germline V gene has CDR1 SQVTM and CDR2 ANQGSEA. The CDR3 is CSVEIDRGMRGYTF. CDR3 in DNA: TGCAGCGTTGAGATAGACAGGGGGATGCGAGGCTACACCTTC.

This clone was picked up a small number of times. The rearrangement uses TRBV5-8 and TRBJ1-4; D is unclear. V lost 0 bases, J lost 8 bases, and 11 bases lay in between. The CDR3 loop spans 14 amino acids. Germline V CDR1 and CDR2: SGHTS, YDEGEE. CDR3 protein: CASSLAPGREKLFF. The CDR3 nucleotides read TGTGCCAGCAGCTTGGCTCCGGGGAGGGAAAAACTGTTTTTT.

The rearrangement uses TRBV30 and TRBJ1-1; D possibly corresponds to TRBD1 (5 bases). V lost 0 bases and J lost 4, with 15 bases in between. Germline V gene sequence: CDR1 GTSNPN, CDR2 SVGIG (reference sequence). The CDR3 loop spans 15 amino acids. This CDR3 reads CAWSVETPGVTEAFF. CDR3 in DNA: TGTGCCTGGAGTGTGGAGACCCCGGGGGTCACTGAAGCTTTCTTT.

This sequence joins TRBV5-1 and TRBJ2-1; 8 positions agree with TRBD1. The CDR3 totals 16 residues. Germline-derived CDR1 and CDR2 are SGHRS and YFSETQ. The V and J ends lost 4 bases and 7 bases, in that order; junction bases with no gene match: 13. The CDR3 DNA sequence: TGCGCCAGCAGCCGGACAGGGTTTGGGTACAATAATGAGCAGTTCTTC. Amino acids: CASSRTGFGYNNEQFF.

The table lists this clone with a few counts. The chain couples TRBV10-3 to TRBJ2-2, with 11 bases fitting TRBD2. Germline V gives CDR1 ENHRY, CDR2 SYGVKD. The J segment lost 6 bases and the V segment lost 8 bases, leaving 8 bases of the junction unmatched. This CDR3 contains 15 residues. The CDR3 reads CAIAEDSGGAGELFF. CDR3 sequence (DNA): TGTGCCATCGCCGAAGATAGCGGGGGGGCCGGGGAGCTGTTTTTT.

The chain couples TRBV5-1 to TRBJ1-2, with D maybe TRBD1 (6 bases). Germline V CDR1 and CDR2: SGHRS, YFSETQ. CDR3 length: 14 amino acids. Trimming left V 6 bases short and J 5 bases short, with 17 bases between. The CDR3 region is CASIKYRAWYGYTF. The DNA for the CDR3 is TGCGCCAGCATTAAATACAGGGCCTGGTATGGCTACACCTTC.

This clone turned up a few times. CDR3 DNA: TGCAGCGTTGGGGAGGGGCTGCTCACTGAAGCTTTCTTT. Translating it yields CSVGEGLLTEAFF. The rearrangement uses TRBV29-1 and TRBJ1-1; tentatively, D is TRBD1 (5 bases). There are 13 residues in the CDR3. Germline CDR1 and CDR2: SQVTM and ANQGSEA. Trimming removed 4 bases from V and 4 bases from J, with 13 bases in between.